The rows below give T cell receptor beta chains drawn from one sample of a study of CD8+CD57+ T cells in acquired aplastic anemia. TCRdb ran MiXCR on the reads and lists one entry per CDR3 protein. This sample yields some 190,000 distinct CDR3 sequences, of which approximately 50% are seen a single time; roughly 15% belongs to the top ten. The sequencing sample was made of sorted CD4+, CD8+, or CD8+CD57+ T cells (not recorded which) from PBMCs. Source of these receptors: a human donor in good health, serving as a control. Each CDR3 is given with its conserved first and last residue. D genes are given only for firm matches. Size values are once, few and many counts, or a class for expanded clones, and some rows have none.

many | TRBD1 | TRBJ2-7 | TRBV7-2 | CASSRGQGTFYEQYF | TGTGCCAGCAGCCGGGGACAGGGGACTTTCTACGAGCAGTACTTC
. | . | TRBJ1-1 | TRBV4-3 | CASSHQDGGGTEAFF | TGCGCCAGCAGCCACCAGGACGGGGGGGGCACTGAAGCTTTCTTT
. | . | TRBJ1-2 | TRBV7-2 | CASSPARGHGYTF | TGTGCCAGCAGCCCGGCGCGGGGCCATGGCTACACCTTC
. | . | TRBJ2-1 | TRBV12-5 | CASSPRDEQFF | TGTGCCAGCAGTCCGAGGGACGAGCAGTTCTTC
. | . | TRBJ1-5 | TRBV29-1 | CSVGVTGNQPQHF | TGCAGCGTAGGGGTGACAGGTAATCAGCCCCAGCATTTT
. | . | TRBJ1-4 | TRBV12-3/TRBV12-4 | CASSLRATNEKLFF | TGTGCCAGCAGTTTGAGGGCAACTAATGAAAAACTGTTTTTT
once | TRBD1 | TRBJ2-7 | TRBV10-1 | CASSESGQGPSYEQYF | TGCGCCAGCAGTGAGTCGGGACAGGGGCCATCCTACGAGCAGTACTTC
once | TRBD1 | TRBJ1-5 | TRBV9 | CASSEGTGGSSNQPQHF | TGTGCCAGCAGCGAGGGGACAGGGGGCTCGAGCAATCAGCCCCAGCATTTT
few | TRBD1 | TRBJ1-6 | TRBV2 | CASSLDSGQFNSPPHF | TGTGCCAGCAGTTTGGACTCGGGACAGTTTAATTCACCCCCCCACTTT
many | . | TRBJ1-5 | TRBV5-8 | CASSPGGSRSNQPQHF | TGTGCCAGCAGCCCGGGCGGGTCAAGAAGCAATCAGCCCCAGCATTTT
many | TRBD1 | TRBJ2-5 | TRBV19 | CASSIAGGRQETQYF | TGTGCCAGTAGTATAGCAGGGGGACGTCAAGAGACCCAGTACTTC
many | . | TRBJ1-2 | TRBV6-1 | CASSEGVLYYGYTF | TGTGCCAGCAGTGAGGGAGTTTTGTATTATGGCTACACCTTC
. | TRBD1 | TRBJ2-7 | TRBV29-1 | CSVAQGIYEQYF | TGCAGCGTGGCACAGGGGATCTACGAGCAGTACTTC
. | . | TRBJ2-2 | TRBV7-8 | CASSPINELFF | TGTGCCAGCAGCCCTATAAATGAGCTGTTTTTT
. | . | TRBJ1-2 | TRBV10-2 | CASSTDSYGYTF | TGCGCCAGCAGCACGGACAGTTACGGCTACACCTTC
. | . | TRBJ1-5 | TRBV10-3 | CAISDAFVARGNRNQPQHF | TGTGCCATCAGTGACGCTTTTGTGGCGCGGGGGAATCGCAATCAGCCCCAGCATTTT
. | . | TRBJ1-2 | TRBV19 | CASSILTGGYTF | TGTGCCAGTAGTATCCTGACAGGAGGCTACACCTTC
many | . | TRBJ2-2 | TRBV9 | CASSSTGDTGELFF | TGTGCCAGCAGCAGTACAGGAGACACCGGGGAGCTGTTTTTT
many | TRBD1 | TRBJ1-6 | TRBV20-1 | CSARRTGRILGAPLHF | TGCAGTGCTAGAAGGACAGGAAGGATCCTTGGGGCACCCCTCCACTTT
once | . | TRBJ1-1 | TRBV15 | CATSRTYNTEAFF | TGTGCCACCAGCCGGACATATAACACTGAAGCTTTCTTT
. | . | TRBJ2-2 | TRBV24-1 | CATSDPGPQNTGELFF | TGTGCCACCAGTGATCCAGGGCCCCAGAACACCGGGGAGCTGTTCTTT
. | . | TRBJ1-2 | TRBV20-1 | CSAGDRYYGYTF | TGCAGTGCAGGAGACAGGTACTATGGCTACACCTTC
. | . | TRBJ2-1 | TRBV2 | CASTGNEQFF | TGTGCCAGCACAGGAAATGAGCAGTTCTTC
many | . | TRBJ2-3 | TRBV12-3/TRBV12-4 | CASSLRVDTQYF | TGTGCCAGCAGTTTAAGAGTGGATACGCAGTATTTT
many | TRBD1 | TRBJ1-1 | TRBV20-1 | CSARAGQPNTEAFF | TGCAGTGCTAGGGCGGGACAGCCGAACACTGAAGCTTTCTTT
. | . | TRBJ1-4 | TRBV7-9 | CASGTTDPNEKLFF | TGTGCCAGCGGGACGACAGACCCGAATGAAAAACTGTTTTTT